These 5 T cell receptor beta chains originate from one sample sequenced in a study of B cell selection in AIRE deficiency. Data came from immunoSEQ multiplex PCR; TCRdb stores just in-frame clones and leaves some out. This table has about 930 clones, roughly 80% appearing once. CD4+CD127+ cells were sorted as the conventional CD4 T cells. Sequenced sample: conventional CD4+ T cells sorted from PBMCs. The receptors shown here come from a human donor with AIRE deficiency.

The genes are TRBV7-8 and TRBJ1-6; no firm D call. The CDR3 is 17 amino acids. V gave up 0 bases and J gave up 7 bases, with 16 bases separating them. From germline, CDR1 is SGHVS and CDR2 FQNEAQ. The CDR3, as DNA: TGTGCCAGCAGCTTAGCTTTCGCGCGGGGAGACAATTCACCCCTCCACTTT. This translates into CASSLAFARGDNSPLHF.

J is TRBJ2-5 and V is TRBV5-4; 7 bases are a match to TRBD2. The J call may not be correct, given that the DNA end is closer to TRBJ2-7. The CDR3 is made up of 14 amino acids. Germline CDR1 and CDR2: SGHNT and YYREEE (reference sequence). The CDR3 here is CASSQGGRVYEQYF. For the CDR3, the DNA is TGTGCCAGCAGCCAGGGAGGGAGAGTGTACGAGCAGTACTTC.

This chain links TRBV18 with TRBJ2-3; D is possibly TRBD1 (5 bases). The ends were cut back, 0 bases at V and 4 bases at J, with 11 bases in the middle. The CDR3 totals 15 residues. Germline CDR1 and CDR2: KGHSH and LQKENI. The CDR3 DNA reads TGTGCCAGCTCACCACCGGTATCCAGGGCAGATACGCAGTATTTT. It translates to CASSPPVSRADTQYF.

This rearrangement joins TRBV7-3 to TRBJ2-6, with 7 positions matching TRBD2. Per germline, CDR1 SGHTA and CDR2 FQGTGA. The V gene end was trimmed by 5 bases and the J gene end by 0 bases; junction bases not matched to a gene: 4. The CDR3 covers 16 residues. CDR3 in amino acids: CASSLTSVSGANVLTF. The CDR3 DNA reads as TGTGCCAGCAGCCTCACTAGCGTCTCTGGGGCCAACGTCCTGACTTTC.

This chain joins TRBV13 and TRBJ2-2; 8 bases are shared with TRBD2. V dropped 3 bases and J dropped 7; count of bases not matched to a gene: 4. The CDR3 has 14 residues. CDR1 is PRHDT, CDR2 FYEKMQ, per germline (reference sequence). CDR3 sequence reads: CASSFSGAIGELFF. The DNA of the CDR3 is TGTGCCAGCAGCTTTAGCGGGGCAATCGGGGAGCTGTTTTTT.